This is a list of T cell receptor beta chains from one sample in a study of blood T cell repertoires in COVID-19. Assay used: immunoSEQ multiplex PCR; TCRdb lists only in-frame clones, some missing. The table has 75,000 to 85,000 clones, approximately 85% seen once; the top ten hold roughly 9.7%. The sequenced material came from peripheral blood. The receptors originated from a man aged 60 to 69 with COVID-19, enrolled during active disease. Both conserved end residues are part of each CDR3. The order of the fields is clone size, V gene, D gene, J gene, CDR3 length, CDR3 protein, CDR3 DNA. A D gene is named only where the DNA matches it firmly. Clone size is shown for a subset of rows, as once, few, many or a class of expanded clone.

clone size: NA
V gene: TRBV6-1
D gene: TRBD1
J gene: TRBJ1-1
CDR3 length: 15
CDR3 protein: CASSDQTGGSTFAFF
CDR3 DNA: TGTGCCAGCAGTGACCAGACAGGGGGCTCGACTTTCGCTTTCTTT

clone size: NA
V gene: TRBV10-3
D gene: NA
J gene: TRBJ2-5
CDR3 length: 13
CDR3 protein: CAISEGGIETQYF
CDR3 DNA: TGTGCCATCAGTGAAGGCGGGATTGAGACCCAGTACTTC

clone size: NA
V gene: TRBV5-5
D gene: TRBD1
J gene: TRBJ2-7
CDR3 length: 16
CDR3 protein: CASSLAATGVSYEQYF
CDR3 DNA: TGTGCCAGCAGCTTGGCCGCGACAGGGGTTAGCTACGAGCAGTACTTC

clone size: NA
V gene: TRBV7-9
D gene: NA
J gene: TRBJ1-5
CDR3 length: 12
CDR3 protein: CASSLPGQPQHF
CDR3 DNA: TGTGCCAGCAGCTTGCCAGGTCAGCCCCAGCATTTT

clone size: NA
V gene: TRBV19
D gene: NA
J gene: TRBJ1-3
CDR3 length: 16
CDR3 protein: CASSIEAGSSGNTIYF
CDR3 DNA: TGTGCCAGTAGTATAGAAGCGGGGAGCTCTGGAAACACCATATATTTT

clone size: NA
V gene: TRBV5-1
D gene: TRBD2
J gene: TRBJ2-1
CDR3 length: 14
CDR3 protein: CASSSGTSGGEQFF
CDR3 DNA: TGCGCCAGCAGCTCCGGGACTAGCGGGGGTGAGCAGTTCTTC

clone size: few
V gene: TRBV18
D gene: NA
J gene: TRBJ1-6
CDR3 length: 15
CDR3 protein: CASSPLARDNSPLHF
CDR3 DNA: TGTGCCAGCTCACCACTCGCCAGGGATAATTCACCCCTCCACTTT

clone size: NA
V gene: TRBV2
D gene: NA
J gene: TRBJ2-2
CDR3 length: 14
CDR3 protein: CASSESTGRGELFF
CDR3 DNA: TGTGCCAGCAGTGAATCGACGGGAAGGGGGGAGCTGTTTTTT

clone size: once
V gene: TRBV10-3
D gene: NA
J gene: TRBJ2-7
CDR3 length: 14
CDR3 protein: CATEAGGRTYEQYF
CDR3 DNA: TGTGCCACGGAGGCGGGCGGGCGGACCTACGAGCAGTACTTC

clone size: NA
V gene: TRBV28
D gene: NA
J gene: TRBJ1-2
CDR3 length: 12
CDR3 protein: CASSPASYGYTF
CDR3 DNA: TGTGCCAGCAGCCCAGCTAGCTATGGCTACACCTTC

clone size: NA
V gene: TRBV2
D gene: NA
J gene: TRBJ2-7
CDR3 length: 11
CDR3 protein: CASRSVYEQYF
CDR3 DNA: TGTGCCAGCAGGTCGGTTTACGAGCAGTACTTC

clone size: NA
V gene: TRBV5-5
D gene: NA
J gene: TRBJ2-7
CDR3 length: 12
CDR3 protein: CASSLERDEQYF
CDR3 DNA: TGTGCCAGCAGCTTGGAACGGGACGAGCAGTACTTC

clone size: NA
V gene: TRBV7-9
D gene: NA
J gene: TRBJ2-1
CDR3 length: 13
CDR3 protein: CASSLDSAWEQFF
CDR3 DNA: TGTGCCAGCAGCCTCGATAGCGCCTGGGAGCAGTTCTTC

clone size: NA
V gene: TRBV19
D gene: TRBD1
J gene: TRBJ2-3
CDR3 length: 15
CDR3 protein: CASSIAAGGTDTQYF
CDR3 DNA: TGTGCCAGTAGTATCGCGGCAGGGGGAACAGATACGCAGTATTTT

clone size: NA
V gene: TRBV9
D gene: NA
J gene: TRBJ1-5
CDR3 length: 15
CDR3 protein: CASSVGQGRDQPQHF
CDR3 DNA: TGTGCCAGCAGCGTAGGCCAGGGGCGGGATCAGCCCCAGCATTTT

clone size: few
V gene: TRBV2
D gene: NA
J gene: TRBJ2-1
CDR3 length: 12
CDR3 protein: CASSEQNNEQFF
CDR3 DNA: TGTGCCAGCAGTGAACAAAACAATGAGCAGTTCTTC

clone size: NA
V gene: TRBV1
D gene: NA
J gene: TRBJ2-1
CDR3 length: 20
CDR3 protein: CTSSQDIILAGATSYNEQFF
CDR3 DNA: TGCACCAGCAGCCAAGATATCATCCTAGCGGGGGCCACCTCCTACAATGAGCAGTTCTTC

clone size: once
V gene: TRBV15
D gene: NA
J gene: TRBJ2-7
CDR3 length: 14
CDR3 protein: CATSREERNYEQYF
CDR3 DNA: TGTGCCACCAGCAGAGAGGAGAGGAACTACGAGCAGTACTTC

clone size: NA
V gene: TRBV7-3
D gene: NA
J gene: TRBJ2-1
CDR3 length: 13
CDR3 protein: CASSPMYGGEGFF
CDR3 DNA: TGTGCCAGCAGCCCCATGTACGGAGGAGAAGGGTTCTTC

clone size: NA
V gene: TRBV5-1
D gene: TRBD1
J gene: TRBJ2-7
CDR3 length: 14
CDR3 protein: CASSLTGDSYEQYF
CDR3 DNA: TGCGCCAGCAGCTTGACAGGGGACTCCTACGAGCAGTACTTC

clone size: NA
V gene: TRBV19
D gene: NA
J gene: TRBJ1-3
CDR3 length: 15
CDR3 protein: CASSISQGSGNTIYF
CDR3 DNA: TGTGCCAGTAGTATATCCCAGGGATCCGGAAACACCATATATTTT

clone size: NA
V gene: TRBV6-5
D gene: TRBD2
J gene: TRBJ2-2
CDR3 length: 15
CDR3 protein: CASSYSGRATGELFF
CDR3 DNA: TGTGCCAGCAGTTACAGCGGGAGGGCCACCGGGGAGCTGTTTTTT

clone size: NA
V gene: TRBV5-1
D gene: TRBD2
J gene: TRBJ2-1
CDR3 length: 17
CDR3 protein: CASSLVLAGAPYNEQFF
CDR3 DNA: TGCGCCAGCAGCTTGGTACTAGCGGGGGCACCATACAATGAGCAGTTCTTC

clone size: NA
V gene: TRBV2
D gene: TRBD1
J gene: TRBJ1-5
CDR3 length: 14
CDR3 protein: CASSLGQIYQPQHF
CDR3 DNA: TGTGCCAGCAGTTTGGGACAGATCTATCAGCCCCAGCATTTT

clone size: NA
V gene: TRBV5-1
D gene: NA
J gene: TRBJ1-4
CDR3 length: 15
CDR3 protein: CASSWRQGSDEKLFF
CDR3 DNA: TGCGCCAGCAGCTGGAGGCAGGGGAGTGATGAAAAACTGTTTTTT

clone size: NA
V gene: TRBV5-1
D gene: TRBD1
J gene: TRBJ1-6
CDR3 length: 14
CDR3 protein: CASSPDRDNSPLHF
CDR3 DNA: TGCGCCAGCAGCCCGGACAGGGACAATTCACCCCTCCACTTT

clone size: NA
V gene: TRBV7-9
D gene: NA
J gene: TRBJ1-3
CDR3 length: 15
CDR3 protein: CASSLGGGYGNTIYF
CDR3 DNA: TGTGCCAGCAGCTTAGGGGGGGGATATGGAAACACCATATATTTT

clone size: NA
V gene: TRBV2
D gene: NA
J gene: TRBJ2-7
CDR3 length: 11
CDR3 protein: CASAEYYEQYF
CDR3 DNA: TGTGCCAGCGCAGAATATTACGAGCAGTACTTC